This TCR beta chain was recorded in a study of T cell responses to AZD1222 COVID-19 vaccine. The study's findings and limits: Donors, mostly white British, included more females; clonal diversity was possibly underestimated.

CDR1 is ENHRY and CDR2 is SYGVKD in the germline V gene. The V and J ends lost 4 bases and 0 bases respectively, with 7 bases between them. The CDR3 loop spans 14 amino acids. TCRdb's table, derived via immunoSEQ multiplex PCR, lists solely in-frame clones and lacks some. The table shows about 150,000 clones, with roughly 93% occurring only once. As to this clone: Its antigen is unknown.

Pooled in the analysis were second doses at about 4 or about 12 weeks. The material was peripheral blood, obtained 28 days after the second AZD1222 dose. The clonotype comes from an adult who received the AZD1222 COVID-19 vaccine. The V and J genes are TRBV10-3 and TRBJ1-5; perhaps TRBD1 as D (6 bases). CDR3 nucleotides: TGTGCCATCAGTGGGGACAATAGCAATCAGCCCCAGCATTTT. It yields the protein CAISGDNSNQPQHF.